The rows below give T cell receptor beta chains drawn from one sample of a study of neurological immune-mediated disorders. MiXCR, run by TCRdb on the 5' RACE reads, gives a single entry per CDR3 protein. The table shows nearly 30,000 distinct CDR3 sequences, with 15% to 20% occurring only once. The sequenced sample consisted of CD4+ T cells from blood. These receptors came from a female donor with HTLV-1-associated myelopathy (HAM/TSP). Both conserved end residues are part of each CDR3. Each record gives: J gene, V gene, D gene, clone size, CDR3 length, CDR3 protein, CDR3 DNA. D genes are given only for firm matches. Size is stated for part of the rows, as once, few or many counts, or as a class when the clone is expanded.

j_call: TRBJ1-2
v_call: TRBV20-1
d_call: TRBD1
clone_size: many
cdr3_length: 13
cdr3_aa: CSAEDRGNYGYTF
cdr3_nt: TGCAGTGCTGAAGACAGGGGTAACTATGGCTACACCTTC

j_call: TRBJ2-1
v_call: TRBV5-1
d_call: TRBD1
clone_size: many
cdr3_length: 15
cdr3_aa: CASRPGTGRNNEQFF
cdr3_nt: TGCGCCAGCAGACCCGGGACAGGGAGGAACAATGAGCAGTTCTTC

j_call: TRBJ2-1
v_call: TRBV29-1
d_call: NA
clone_size: many
cdr3_length: 14
cdr3_aa: CSVDGDPSYNEQFF
cdr3_nt: TGCAGCGTTGACGGTGACCCCTCCTACAATGAGCAGTTCTTC

j_call: TRBJ1-2
v_call: TRBV25-1
d_call: NA
clone_size: NA
cdr3_length: 13
cdr3_aa: CASSEAAVYGYTF
cdr3_nt: TGTGCCAGCAGTGAAGCGGCAGTCTATGGCTACACCTTC

j_call: TRBJ1-1
v_call: TRBV6-2/TRBV6-3
d_call: NA
clone_size: many
cdr3_length: 13
cdr3_aa: CASSYFGDGEAFF
cdr3_nt: TGTGCCAGCAGTTACTTCGGGGACGGTGAAGCTTTCTTT

j_call: TRBJ2-1
v_call: TRBV15
d_call: NA
clone_size: once
cdr3_length: 17
cdr3_aa: CATSRDSASSWDNEQFF
cdr3_nt: TGTGCCACCAGCAGAGATTCCGCTAGCTCGTGGGACAATGAGCAGTTCTTC

j_call: TRBJ2-2
v_call: TRBV7-3
d_call: NA
clone_size: NA
cdr3_length: 14
cdr3_aa: CASSDRSSTGELFF
cdr3_nt: TGTGCCAGCAGCGACAGGTCCAGCACCGGGGAGCTATTTTTT

j_call: TRBJ2-2
v_call: TRBV4-3
d_call: NA
clone_size: NA
cdr3_length: 17
cdr3_aa: CASSQDSWTLNTWELFF
cdr3_nt: TGCGCCAGCAGCCAAGACTCCTGGACACTAAACACCTGGGAGCTGTTTTTT

j_call: TRBJ2-1
v_call: TRBV12-3/TRBV12-4
d_call: NA
clone_size: many
cdr3_length: 14
cdr3_aa: CASSATDKSNEQFF
cdr3_nt: TGTGCCAGCAGTGCCACTGACAAGTCCAATGAGCAGTTCTTC

j_call: TRBJ1-1
v_call: TRBV29-1
d_call: TRBD1
clone_size: many
cdr3_length: 13
cdr3_aa: CSVNRQGNTEAFF
cdr3_nt: TGCAGCGTTAACCGACAGGGGAACACTGAAGCTTTCTTT

j_call: TRBJ1-1
v_call: TRBV15
d_call: TRBD1
clone_size: many
cdr3_length: 15
cdr3_aa: CATSRPRGLNTEAFF
cdr3_nt: TGTGCCACCAGCAGACCCAGGGGGCTGAACACTGAAGCTTTCTTT

j_call: TRBJ2-1
v_call: TRBV20-1
d_call: TRBD2
clone_size: NA
cdr3_length: 14
cdr3_aa: CSARLAGVNNEQFF
cdr3_nt: TGCAGTGCTAGACTAGCGGGAGTAAACAATGAGCAGTTCTTC

j_call: TRBJ2-7
v_call: TRBV7-8
d_call: NA
clone_size: medium-sized
cdr3_length: 16
cdr3_aa: CASSLSAAQGRGEQYF
cdr3_nt: TGTGCCAGCAGCTTATCAGCCGCCCAGGGTCGGGGCGAGCAGTACTTC

j_call: TRBJ1-5
v_call: TRBV7-2
d_call: NA
clone_size: NA
cdr3_length: 23
cdr3_aa: CASSFYICSARDGYGMNDQPQHF
cdr3_nt: NA

j_call: TRBJ1-1
v_call: TRBV20-1
d_call: NA
clone_size: NA
cdr3_length: 12
cdr3_aa: CSASGVNTEAFF
cdr3_nt: TGCAGTGCTAGTGGGGTTAACACTGAAGCTTTCTTT

j_call: TRBJ1-2
v_call: TRBV6-6
d_call: NA
clone_size: NA
cdr3_length: 15
cdr3_aa: CASSYSWEGRYGYTF
cdr3_nt: TGTGCCAGCAGTTACTCGTGGGAGGGCAGGTATGGCTACACCTTC

j_call: TRBJ2-7
v_call: TRBV3-1
d_call: NA
clone_size: many
cdr3_length: 14
cdr3_aa: CASSLGALGNEQYF
cdr3_nt: TGTGCCAGCAGCCTCGGGGCTCTTGGGAACGAGCAGTACTTC

j_call: TRBJ2-3
v_call: TRBV5-1
d_call: TRBD1
clone_size: many
cdr3_length: 14
cdr3_aa: CASIRDRATDTQYF
cdr3_nt: TGCGCCAGCATTCGGGACAGGGCCACAGATACGCAGTATTTT

j_call: TRBJ2-7
v_call: TRBV3-1
d_call: NA
clone_size: many
cdr3_length: 13
cdr3_aa: CASSQGAEPVEYF
cdr3_nt: TGTGCCAGCAGCCAGGGAGCGGAGCCGGTGGAGTACTTC

j_call: TRBJ1-2
v_call: TRBV5-1
d_call: NA
clone_size: NA
cdr3_length: 21
cdr3_aa: CASTNQTSMYLCATEYEGYTF
cdr3_nt: NA

j_call: TRBJ1-2
v_call: TRBV5-6
d_call: NA
clone_size: medium-sized
cdr3_length: 14
cdr3_aa: CASRNKGGAYGYTF
cdr3_nt: TGTGCCAGCAGGAATAAGGGGGGCGCCTATGGCTACACCTTC

j_call: TRBJ1-2
v_call: TRBV5-5
d_call: NA
clone_size: many
cdr3_length: 14
cdr3_aa: CASSLDSGTYGYTF
cdr3_nt: TGTGCCAGCAGCTTGGATTCCGGGACCTATGGCTACACCTTC

j_call: TRBJ2-1
v_call: TRBV4-1
d_call: NA
clone_size: many
cdr3_length: 12
cdr3_aa: CASSQDEDEQFF
cdr3_nt: TGCGCCAGCAGCCAAGATGAAGATGAGCAGTTCTTC

j_call: TRBJ2-2
v_call: TRBV30
d_call: NA
clone_size: NA
cdr3_length: 14
cdr3_aa: CAWSVLMAAGELFF
cdr3_nt: TGTGCCTGGAGTGTTCTTATGGCCGCCGGGGAGCTGTTTTTT

j_call: TRBJ2-7
v_call: TRBV4-1
d_call: TRBD2
clone_size: many
cdr3_length: 15
cdr3_aa: CASSPRLARSYEQYF
cdr3_nt: TGCGCCAGCAGCCCAAGACTAGCCCGGTCCTACGAGCAGTACTTC

j_call: TRBJ2-7
v_call: TRBV5-1
d_call: NA
clone_size: many
cdr3_length: 15
cdr3_aa: CASSPPSAGAYEQYF
cdr3_nt: TGCGCCAGCAGCCCTCCTAGTGCAGGGGCCTACGAGCAGTACTTC

j_call: TRBJ1-3
v_call: TRBV20-1
d_call: NA
clone_size: many
cdr3_length: 13
cdr3_aa: CSAREFGEDTIYF
cdr3_nt: TGCAGTGCTCGGGAATTTGGAGAGGACACCATATATTTT

j_call: TRBJ1-5
v_call: TRBV5-5
d_call: NA
clone_size: many
cdr3_length: 13
cdr3_aa: CASSLGTQGPQHF
cdr3_nt: TGTGCCAGCAGCTTGGGCACACAGGGCCCCCAGCATTTT

j_call: TRBJ2-2
v_call: TRBV6-1
d_call: NA
clone_size: many
cdr3_length: 15
cdr3_aa: CASSVLPEWTGKLFF
cdr3_nt: TGTGCCAGCAGTGTCCTGCCGGAGTGGACCGGGAAGCTGTTTTTT

j_call: TRBJ2-3
v_call: TRBV5-1
d_call: TRBD2
clone_size: many
cdr3_length: 16
cdr3_aa: CATNAGGSTSTDTQYF
cdr3_nt: TGCGCCACCAACGCGGGAGGGTCAACTAGCACAGATACGCAGTATTTT

j_call: TRBJ2-2
v_call: TRBV3-1
d_call: TRBD1
clone_size: many
cdr3_length: 15
cdr3_aa: CASLDQGAGTGELFF
cdr3_nt: TGTGCCAGTTTAGATCAGGGGGCTGGCACCGGGGAGCTGTTTTTT

j_call: TRBJ2-5
v_call: TRBV9
d_call: TRBD2
clone_size: many
cdr3_length: 18
cdr3_aa: CASSVAAGGRFSEETQYF
cdr3_nt: TGTGCCAGCAGCGTAGCGGCGGGGGGGCGATTCTCTGAGGAGACCCAGTACTTC

j_call: TRBJ2-3
v_call: TRBV7-2
d_call: NA
clone_size: many
cdr3_length: 16
cdr3_aa: CASRDHRGGRTDTQYF
cdr3_nt: TGTGCCAGCAGGGACCACAGGGGGGGGAGGACAGATACGCAGTATTTT

j_call: TRBJ2-3
v_call: TRBV20-1
d_call: NA
clone_size: many
cdr3_length: 13
cdr3_aa: CSALRGIADTQYF
cdr3_nt: TGCAGTGCCCTCAGGGGTATAGCAGATACGCAGTATTTT

j_call: TRBJ1-5
v_call: TRBV20-1
d_call: TRBD1
clone_size: NA
cdr3_length: 15
cdr3_aa: CSAAVQGAIDQPQHF
cdr3_nt: TGCAGTGCCGCCGTCCAGGGGGCTATCGACCAGCCCCAGCATTTT

j_call: TRBJ2-5
v_call: TRBV7-3
d_call: NA
clone_size: many
cdr3_length: 15
cdr3_aa: CASSLGAGYQETQYF
cdr3_nt: TGTGCCAGCAGCTTAGGGGCGGGGTACCAAGAGACCCAGTACTTC

j_call: TRBJ1-1
v_call: TRBV7-8
d_call: TRBD1
clone_size: many
cdr3_length: 17
cdr3_aa: CASSLVRFGQVNTEAFF
cdr3_nt: TGTGCCAGCAGCTTAGTCCGATTCGGACAGGTTAACACTGAAGCTTTCTTT

j_call: TRBJ2-7
v_call: TRBV7-2
d_call: NA
clone_size: many
cdr3_length: 12
cdr3_aa: CASSSNSYEQYF
cdr3_nt: TGTGCCAGCAGCTCAAACTCCTACGAGCAGTACTTC

j_call: TRBJ2-1
v_call: TRBV20-1
d_call: TRBD2
clone_size: NA
cdr3_length: 12
cdr3_aa: CSALGGTSGNIF
cdr3_nt: TGCAGTGCCCTAGGGGGGACTAGCGGGAACATCTTC

j_call: TRBJ1-5
v_call: TRBV7-2
d_call: NA
clone_size: many
cdr3_length: 14
cdr3_aa: CASTTGGFNQPQHF
cdr3_nt: TGTGCCAGCACCACCGGGGGATTCAATCAGCCCCAGCATTTT

j_call: TRBJ2-7
v_call: TRBV12-5
d_call: TRBD1
clone_size: many
cdr3_length: 14
cdr3_aa: CASALDRGFYEQYF
cdr3_nt: TGTGCTAGTGCTTTGGACAGGGGGTTCTACGAGCAGTACTTC

j_call: TRBJ1-5
v_call: TRBV20-1
d_call: NA
clone_size: many
cdr3_length: 14
cdr3_aa: CSAGSWNSNQPQHF
cdr3_nt: TGCAGTGCTGGGTCGTGGAATAGCAATCAGCCCCAGCATTTT

j_call: TRBJ1-6
v_call: TRBV5-6
d_call: TRBD1
clone_size: many
cdr3_length: 14
cdr3_aa: CASSATGFNSPLHF
cdr3_nt: TGTGCCAGCAGCGCGACAGGGTTTAATTCACCCCTCCACTTT

j_call: TRBJ1-1
v_call: TRBV3-1
d_call: NA
clone_size: many
cdr3_length: 13
cdr3_aa: CASSQGTNTEAFF
cdr3_nt: TGTGCCAGCAGCCAGGGGACAAACACTGAAGCTTTCTTT

j_call: TRBJ2-1
v_call: TRBV14
d_call: TRBD2
clone_size: NA
cdr3_length: 17
cdr3_aa: CASSQVLEREGHNEQFF
cdr3_nt: TGTGCCAGCAGCCAAGTCCTTGAGCGGGAGGGCCACAATGAGCAGTTCTTC

j_call: TRBJ2-2
v_call: TRBV20-1
d_call: NA
clone_size: many
cdr3_length: 15
cdr3_aa: CSARLTGRDTGELFF
cdr3_nt: TGCAGTGCTAGATTAACAGGGAGGGACACCGGGGAGCTGTTTTTT

j_call: TRBJ1-2
v_call: TRBV10-3
d_call: TRBD1
clone_size: NA
cdr3_length: 16
cdr3_aa: CAISDDRGNLYYGYTF
cdr3_nt: TGTGCCATCAGCGACGACAGGGGAAATCTTTACTATGGCTACACCTTC

j_call: TRBJ1-6
v_call: TRBV20-1
d_call: NA
clone_size: many
cdr3_length: 14
cdr3_aa: CSASLGSNNSPLHF
cdr3_nt: TGCAGTGCTAGTTTGGGATCTAATAATTCACCCCTCCACTTT

j_call: TRBJ2-1
v_call: TRBV7-2
d_call: TRBD2
clone_size: many
cdr3_length: 15
cdr3_aa: CASRASLREINEQFF
cdr3_nt: TGTGCCAGCAGAGCGAGCCTGCGGGAGATCAATGAGCAGTTCTTC

j_call: TRBJ2-5
v_call: TRBV20-1
d_call: NA
clone_size: many
cdr3_length: 16
cdr3_aa: CSALIGSSISRETQYF
cdr3_nt: TGCAGTGCTCTTATCGGGAGTTCGATAAGTAGAGAGACCCAGTACTTC

j_call: TRBJ2-1
v_call: TRBV15
d_call: TRBD2
clone_size: many
cdr3_length: 16
cdr3_aa: CATSTRTSGGADEQFF
cdr3_nt: TGTGCCACCAGCACAAGGACTAGCGGGGGGGCGGATGAGCAGTTCTTC

j_call: TRBJ2-5
v_call: TRBV7-3
d_call: TRBD2
clone_size: many
cdr3_length: 15
cdr3_aa: CASSSQAGVGETQYF
cdr3_nt: TGTGCCAGCAGCTCCCAGGCGGGAGTAGGAGAGACCCAGTACTTC

j_call: TRBJ1-4
v_call: TRBV5-1
d_call: NA
clone_size: many
cdr3_length: 18
cdr3_aa: CASSLSIEDSRGDEKLFF
cdr3_nt: TGCGCCAGCAGCTTGTCGATCGAGGACAGCCGGGGTGATGAAAAACTGTTTTTT

j_call: TRBJ2-3
v_call: TRBV4-1
d_call: TRBD2
clone_size: many
cdr3_length: 18
cdr3_aa: CASSKGLAGVGATDTQYF
cdr3_nt: TGCGCCAGCAGCAAGGGGCTAGCGGGAGTCGGTGCCACAGATACGCAGTATTTT

j_call: TRBJ2-3
v_call: TRBV20-1
d_call: TRBD1
clone_size: NA
cdr3_length: 17
cdr3_aa: CSASHGTGGAVSDTQYF
cdr3_nt: TGCAGTGCTAGCCACGGGACAGGGGGCGCCGTCTCAGATACGCAGTATTTT

j_call: TRBJ1-5
v_call: TRBV6-6
d_call: NA
clone_size: many
cdr3_length: 16
cdr3_aa: CASSYLGQLSNQPQHF
cdr3_nt: TGTGCCAGCAGTTACCTTGGACAGCTTAGCAATCAGCCCCAGCATTTT

j_call: TRBJ2-3
v_call: TRBV7-2
d_call: NA
clone_size: many
cdr3_length: 17
cdr3_aa: CASSHTPRPRGKDTQYF
cdr3_nt: TGTGCCAGCAGCCACACCCCCCGGCCTAGGGGTAAGGATACGCAGTATTTT